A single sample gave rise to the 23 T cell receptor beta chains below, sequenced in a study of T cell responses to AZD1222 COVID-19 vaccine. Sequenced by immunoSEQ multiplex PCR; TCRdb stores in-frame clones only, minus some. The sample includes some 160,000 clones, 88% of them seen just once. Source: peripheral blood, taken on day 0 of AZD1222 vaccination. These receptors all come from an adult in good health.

CDR3 sequence: CAWSVKETQYF. CDR3 nucleotides: TGTGCCTGGAGTGTAAAAGAGACCCAGTACTTC. The J gene is TRBJ2-5, the V gene TRBV30, with D hard to call. Germline values: CDR1 GTSNPN, CDR2 SVGIG (reference sequence). CDR3 size: 11 residues. V lost 0 bases and J lost 3, with 2 bases in between.

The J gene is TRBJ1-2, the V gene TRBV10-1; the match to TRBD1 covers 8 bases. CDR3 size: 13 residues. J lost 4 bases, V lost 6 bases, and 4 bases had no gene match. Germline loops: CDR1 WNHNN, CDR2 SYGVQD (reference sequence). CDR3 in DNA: TGCGCCAGCAGAGCAGGGGGCATCTATGGCTACACCTTC. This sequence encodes CASRAGGIYGYTF.

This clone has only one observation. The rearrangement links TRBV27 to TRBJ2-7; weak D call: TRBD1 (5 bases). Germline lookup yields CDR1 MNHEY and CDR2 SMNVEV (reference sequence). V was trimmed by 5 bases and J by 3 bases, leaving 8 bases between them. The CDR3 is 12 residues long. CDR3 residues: CASSRDSYEQYF. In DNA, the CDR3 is TGTGCCAGCAGTAGAGACAGCTACGAGCAGTACTTC.

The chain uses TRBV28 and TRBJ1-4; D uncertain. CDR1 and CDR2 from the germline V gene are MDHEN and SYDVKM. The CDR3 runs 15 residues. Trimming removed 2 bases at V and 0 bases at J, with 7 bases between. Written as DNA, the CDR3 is TGTGCCAGCAGTTTACCCGGGGCAACTAATGAAAAACTGTTTTTT. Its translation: CASSLPGATNEKLFF.

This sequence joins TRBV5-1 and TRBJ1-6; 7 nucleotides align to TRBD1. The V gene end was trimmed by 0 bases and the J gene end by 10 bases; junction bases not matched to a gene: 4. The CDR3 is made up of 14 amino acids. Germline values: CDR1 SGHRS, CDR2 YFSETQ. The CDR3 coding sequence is TGCGCCAGCAGCTTGGGAGGGGGCTACTCACCCCTCCACTTT. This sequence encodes CASSLGGGYSPLHF.

CDR3: CASTPTGTRGYTF. As DNA, the CDR3 is TGTGCCAGCACGCCGACAGGGACCCGTGGCTACACCTTC. J is TRBJ1-2 and V is TRBV28, with 7 bases fitting TRBD1. The CDR3 spans 13 residues. The V and J ends lost 7 bases and 7 bases, in that order; junction bases with no gene match: 9. The V gene's germline CDR1 is MDHEN and CDR2 SYDVKM.

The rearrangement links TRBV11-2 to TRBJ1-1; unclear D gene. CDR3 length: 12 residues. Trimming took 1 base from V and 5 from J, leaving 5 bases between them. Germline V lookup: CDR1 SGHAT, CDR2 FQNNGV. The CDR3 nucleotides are TGTGCCAGCAGCTTAGGTCTAACTGAAGCTTTCTTT. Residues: CASSLGLTEAFF.

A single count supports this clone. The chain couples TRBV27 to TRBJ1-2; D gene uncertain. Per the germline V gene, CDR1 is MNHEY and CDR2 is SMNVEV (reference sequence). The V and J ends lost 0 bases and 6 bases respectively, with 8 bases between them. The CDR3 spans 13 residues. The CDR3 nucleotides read TGTGCCAGCAGTTTATCGGGGAGGAATGGCTACACCTTC. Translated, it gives CASSLSGRNGYTF.

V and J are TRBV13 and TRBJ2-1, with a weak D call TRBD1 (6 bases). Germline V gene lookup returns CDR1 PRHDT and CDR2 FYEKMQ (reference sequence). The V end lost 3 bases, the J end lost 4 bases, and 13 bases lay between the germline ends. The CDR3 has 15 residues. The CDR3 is CASSLMPGAYNEQFF. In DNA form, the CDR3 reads TGTGCCAGCAGCTTGATGCCAGGGGCATACAATGAGCAGTTCTTC. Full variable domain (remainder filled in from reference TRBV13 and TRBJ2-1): AAGVIQSPRHLIKEKRETATLKCYPIPRHDTVYWYQQGPGQDPQFLISFYEKMQSDKGSIPDRFSAQQFSDYHSELNMSSLELGDSALYFCASSLMPGAYNEQFFGPGTRLTVL.

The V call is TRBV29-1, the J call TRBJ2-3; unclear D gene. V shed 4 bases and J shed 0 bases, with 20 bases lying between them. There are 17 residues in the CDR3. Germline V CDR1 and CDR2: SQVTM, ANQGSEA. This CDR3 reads CSVGAPRVGGSTDTQYF. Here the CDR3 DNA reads TGCAGCGTTGGGGCCCCCCGGGTGGGCGGAAGCACAGATACGCAGTATTTT.

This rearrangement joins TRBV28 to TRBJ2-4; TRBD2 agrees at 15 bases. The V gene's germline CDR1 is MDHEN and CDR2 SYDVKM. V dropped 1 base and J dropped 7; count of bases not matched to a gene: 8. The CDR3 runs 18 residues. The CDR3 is CASSLSRTSGRAGNIQYF. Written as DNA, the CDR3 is TGTGCCAGCAGTTTATCTCGGACTAGCGGGAGGGCCGGGAACATTCAGTACTTC.

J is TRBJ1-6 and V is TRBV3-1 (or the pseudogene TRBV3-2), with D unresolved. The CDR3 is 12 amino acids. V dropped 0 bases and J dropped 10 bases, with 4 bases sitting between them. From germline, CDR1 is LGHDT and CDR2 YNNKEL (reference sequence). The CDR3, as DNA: TGTGCCAGCAGCCAAGAAGGGTCACCCCTCCACTTT. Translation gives CASSQEGSPLHF.

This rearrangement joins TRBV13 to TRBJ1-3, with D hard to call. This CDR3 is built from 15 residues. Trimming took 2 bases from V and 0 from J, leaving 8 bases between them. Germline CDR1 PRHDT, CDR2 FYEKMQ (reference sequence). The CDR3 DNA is TGTGCCAGCAGCTTAACCGGAAGCTCTGGAAACACCATATATTTT. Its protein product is CASSLTGSSGNTIYF.

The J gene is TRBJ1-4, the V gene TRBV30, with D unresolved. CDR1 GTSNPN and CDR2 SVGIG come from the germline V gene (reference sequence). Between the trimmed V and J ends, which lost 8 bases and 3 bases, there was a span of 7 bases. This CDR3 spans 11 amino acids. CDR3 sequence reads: CAAKANEKLFF. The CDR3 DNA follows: TGTGCCGCGAAGGCTAATGAAAAACTGTTTTTT.

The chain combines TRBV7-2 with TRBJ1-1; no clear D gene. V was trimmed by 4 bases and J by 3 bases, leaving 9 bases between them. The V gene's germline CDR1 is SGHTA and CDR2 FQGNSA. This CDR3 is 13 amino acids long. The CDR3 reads CASSWSRDTEAFF. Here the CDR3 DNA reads TGTGCCAGCAGCTGGAGTCGTGACACTGAAGCTTTCTTT.

CDR3 DNA sequence: TGTGCCAGCAGCGGGGGGGACTATCCCTACTTC. Encoded protein: CASSGGDYPYF. This chain uses TRBV11-2 with TRBJ2-5; TRBD2 matches 7 bases. Germline loops: CDR1 SGHAT, CDR2 FQNNGV. The junction had 8 bases not matched to a gene; V was cut back by 5 bases and J by 14 bases. The CDR3 extends over 11 amino acids.

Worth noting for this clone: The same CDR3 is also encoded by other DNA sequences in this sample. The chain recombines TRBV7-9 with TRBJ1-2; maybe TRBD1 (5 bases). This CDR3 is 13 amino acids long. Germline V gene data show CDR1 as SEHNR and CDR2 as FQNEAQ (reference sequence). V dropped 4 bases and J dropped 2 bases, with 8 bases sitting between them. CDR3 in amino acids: CASSSTVNYGYTF. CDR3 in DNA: TGTGCCAGCAGCTCGACAGTGAACTATGGCTACACCTTC.

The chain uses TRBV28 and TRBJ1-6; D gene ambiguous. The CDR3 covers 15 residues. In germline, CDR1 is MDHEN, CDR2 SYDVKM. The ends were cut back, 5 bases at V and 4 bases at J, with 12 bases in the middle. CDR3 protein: CASSPPGRYNSPLHF. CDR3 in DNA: TGTGCCAGCAGTCCCCCCGGACGATATAATTCACCCCTCCACTTT.

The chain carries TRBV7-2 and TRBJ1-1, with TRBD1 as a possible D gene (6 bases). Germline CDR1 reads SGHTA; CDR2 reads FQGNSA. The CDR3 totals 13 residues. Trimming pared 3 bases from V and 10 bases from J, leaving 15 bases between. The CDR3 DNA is TGTGCCAGCAGCTTTAAGGGGGTACTCTTAGCTTTCTTT. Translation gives CASSFKGVLLAFF.

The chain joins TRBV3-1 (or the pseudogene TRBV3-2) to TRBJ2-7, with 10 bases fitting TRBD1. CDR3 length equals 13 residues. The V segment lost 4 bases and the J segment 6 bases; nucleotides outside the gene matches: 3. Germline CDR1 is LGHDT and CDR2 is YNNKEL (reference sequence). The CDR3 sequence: CASSRGQGIEQYF. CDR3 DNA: TGTGCCAGCAGCCGGGGACAGGGGATCGAGCAGTACTTC.

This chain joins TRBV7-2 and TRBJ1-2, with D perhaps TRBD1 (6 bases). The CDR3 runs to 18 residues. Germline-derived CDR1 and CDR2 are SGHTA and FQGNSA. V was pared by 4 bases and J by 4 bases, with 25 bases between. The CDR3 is CASSSNQIGVSDSYGYTF. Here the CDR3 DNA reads TGTGCCAGCAGCTCCAATCAAATCGGGGTATCGGACAGCTATGGCTACACCTTC.

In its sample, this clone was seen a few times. CDR3 region: CASSSWTGDTEAFF. The CDR3 DNA is TGTGCCAGCAGCTCTTGGACAGGGGACACTGAAGCTTTCTTT. The chain couples TRBV7-9 to TRBJ1-1; 9 nucleotides line up with TRBD1. V trimming: 4 bases; J trimming: 3 bases; junction bases outside the gene matches: 3. There are 14 residues in the CDR3. Germline V gives CDR1 SEHNR, CDR2 FQNEAQ (reference sequence).

The CDR3 loop is CASSLRTGRYYGYTF. In DNA form, the CDR3 reads TGTGCCAGCAGCTTAAGGACAGGGCGATACTATGGCTACACCTTC. The rearrangement uses TRBV5-6 and TRBJ1-2; 8 bases line up with TRBD1. V gave up 2 bases and J gave up 3 bases; unmatched junction bases: 6. CDR3 size: 15 residues. Per germline, CDR1 SGHDT and CDR2 YYEEEE. The full variable domain, its missing parts supplied by reference TRBV5-6 and TRBJ1-2, is DAGVTQSPTHLIKTRGQQVTLRCSPKSGHDTVSWYQQALGQGPQFIFQYYEEEERQRGNFPDRFSGHQFPNYSSELNVNALLLGDSALYLCASSLRTGRYYGYTFGSGTRLTVV.